The 29 T cell receptor beta chains below were found in one sample sequenced in a study of blood T cells in healthy people across ages (dated by TCRdb to the mid-2010s). Receptor libraries were prepared by 5' RACE. The reads were generated on an Illumina HiSeq 2500. A second roughly 7 to 12 cycle PCR used a sample-barcoded 5' primer and a J-beta primer mix. TCRdb trimmed the raw reads at Q25, called clones with MiXCR and kept productive beta chains. Each CDR3 protein gets just one entry, which takes the most common genes and DNA from the rows behind it. For this sample there are 750,000 to 950,000 distinct CDR3 sequences; about 27% appear just once. The top ten constitute approximately 10% of the sample. Separately, the same data were catalogued under a study of T cells of mothers and their children.

Sample: blood. Source of these receptors: a woman in her thirties or forties in good health.

This clonotype showed up many times. V and J are TRBV10-3 and TRBJ2-1; TRBD2 matches 15 bases. The CDR3 length is 14 residues. Germline assignment: CDR1 ENHRY and CDR2 SYGVKD. V trimming: 6 bases; J trimming: 6 bases; junction bases outside the gene matches: 0. The CDR3 loop is CAIRGLAGGNEQFF. The CDR3 DNA reads TGTGCCATCAGGGGACTAGCGGGGGGCAATGAGCAGTTCTTC.

The chain is built from TRBV2 and TRBJ2-3; tentative D call: TRBD1 (6 bases). CDR1 is SNHLY and CDR2 is FYNNEI in the germline V gene. Trimming shortened V by 8 bases and J by 0 bases, and 9 bases separated the two germline ends. This CDR3 has 13 residues. In DNA form, the CDR3 reads TGTGCCAGCCAGCAGGGGAGCACAGATACGCAGTATTTT. Its translation: CASQQGSTDTQYF.

The rearrangement links TRBV5-1 to TRBJ2-7; no firm D call. The CDR3 loop spans 21 amino acids. Trimming stripped 1 base from V and 4 bases from J, with 33 bases between. CDR1 is SGHRS and CDR2 is YFSETQ in the germline V gene. CDR3 coding DNA: TGCGCCAGCAGCTTGATTCCAGCTGGGATAGAAAGGCCCCTCGTGCAATACGAGCAGTACTTC. As protein: CASSLIPAGIERPLVQYEQYF.

This clonotype was found a few times. The V gene is TRBV24-1, the J gene TRBJ2-5, with 8 bases aligning to TRBD1. Germline-derived CDR1 and CDR2 are KGHDR and SFDVKD. This CDR3 is built from 19 residues. With V trimmed by 3 bases and J by 5 bases, 19 bases remained unmatched. CDR3 region: CATSDTLRRTGSSGETQYF. The CDR3 DNA follows: TGTGCCACCAGTGATACCCTCCGGAGGACAGGGTCAAGCGGGGAGACCCAGTACTTC.

The J gene is TRBJ2-1, the V gene TRBV10-3, with 7 positions matching TRBD1. The germline V gene has CDR1 ENHRY and CDR2 SYGVKD. The length of the CDR3 is 15 residues. The V and J ends lost 3 bases and 4 bases, in that order; junction bases with no gene match: 6. CDR3 in amino acids: CAISEGTGDYNEQFF. CDR3 in DNA: TGTGCCATCAGTGAAGGTACAGGGGATTACAATGAGCAGTTCTTC.

In this sample, this clonotype turned up a few times. The CDR3 region has the DNA TGTGCCACCAGTGACTGGACCTCAGAAGCTTTCTTT. It translates to CATSDWTSEAFF. The V and J genes are TRBV24-1 and TRBJ1-1; D is unclear. The CDR3 loop spans 12 amino acids. Germline V gives CDR1 KGHDR, CDR2 SFDVKD. Trimming left V 4 bases short and J 8 bases short, with 10 bases between.

With respect to this clonotype: Germline is not matched at one junction end, which may reflect a read error. CDR3: CASSLGQISCEQYF. CDR3 nucleotides: TGTGCCAGCAGCTTAGGACAGATTTCCTGCGAGCAGTACTTC. The genes are TRBV7-2 and TRBJ2-4, with D possibly TRBD1 on 5 matching bases. Matching the DNA end better, TRBJ2-7 makes the J call doubtful. The germline V gene has CDR1 SGHTA and CDR2 FQGNSA. The CDR3 has 14 amino acids.

This clonotype was seen repeatedly, ten times or more. The chain recombines TRBV28 with TRBJ2-4; TRBD1 matches 8 bases. The germline V gene encodes CDR1 MDHEN and CDR2 SYDVKM. With V trimmed by 5 bases and J by 1 base, 4 bases remained unmatched. The CDR3 is 15 amino acids. The CDR3 is CASSRQGSAKNIQYF. The DNA of the CDR3 is TGTGCCAGCAGTCGACAGGGGTCGGCCAAAAACATTCAGTACTTC. Looking up the rest from reference TRBV28 and TRBJ2-4 gives the full variable domain: DVKVTQSSRYLVKRTGEKVFLECVQDMDHENMFWYRQDPGLGLRLIYFSYDVKMKEKGDIPEGYSVSREKKERFSLILESASTNQTSMYLCASSRQGSAKNIQYFGAGTRLSVL.

With respect to this clonotype: The junction departs from germline at one end; a sequencing error may be responsible. The gene calls are TRBV4-3 and TRBJ2-3; D not certain. The CDR3 runs to 14 residues. Germline V gene sequence: CDR1 LGHNA, CDR2 YSLEER. The CDR3, as DNA: TGCGCCAGCAGCCAAGACCAGAGCACAGATACGCAGGATTTT. It codes for CASSQDQSTDTQDF.

There are a few counts of this clonotype. The chain uses TRBV2 and TRBJ2-7; 9 nucleotides line up with TRBD2. V shed 9 bases and J 2 bases; nucleotides not matched to a gene: 5. The CDR3 runs to 13 residues. Germline values: CDR1 SNHLY, CDR2 FYNNEI. The CDR3 is CASQAGGTYEQYF. The CDR3 DNA reads TGTGCCAGTCAAGCGGGGGGAACCTACGAGCAGTACTTC.

The chain joins TRBV29-1 to TRBJ1-5; 8 positions match TRBD1. The V gene's germline CDR1 is SQVTM and CDR2 ANQGSEA. The CDR3 is made up of 13 amino acids. With V trimmed by 6 bases and J by 6 bases, 7 bases remained unmatched. The CDR3 is CSVATGAGQPQHF. The CDR3 DNA follows: TGCAGCGTCGCGACAGGGGCCGGTCAGCCCCAGCATTTT.

There are a few counts of this clonotype. The junction shows a germline mismatch at one end, possibly a read error. The chain recombines TRBV27 with TRBJ2-7, with a weak D call TRBD1 (6 bases). In germline, CDR1 is MNHEY, CDR2 SMNVEV (reference sequence). This CDR3 comprises 15 residues. The CDR3 loop reads CANSLSGDLSYEQYF. DNA for the CDR3: TGTGCCAACAGTTTATCAGGGGACCTTTCCTACGAGCAGTACTTC.

In its sample, this clonotype was seen once. V is TRBV6-6 and J is TRBJ1-2; weak D call: TRBD1 (5 bases). Germline CDR1 MNHNY, CDR2 SVGAGI (reference sequence). With 11 bases removed from V and 4 bases from J, the gap between germline ends came to 20 bases. The CDR3 consists of 14 residues. The CDR3 here is CAGFSPTVRYGYTF. The CDR3 bases are TGTGCCGGATTCTCCCCGACAGTTCGCTATGGCTACACCTTC.

This clonotype was observed at least ten times. The chain recombines TRBV28 with TRBJ2-7; D may be TRBD2 (6 bases). This CDR3 contains 13 residues. The V end lost 6 bases, the J end lost 2 bases, and 11 bases lay between the germline ends. Germline V CDR1 and CDR2: MDHEN, SYDVKM. This chain's CDR3 is CASRLTGAYEQYF. DNA of the CDR3: TGTGCCAGCAGGCTCACGGGGGCCTACGAGCAGTACTTC.

This clonotype was counted between two and nine times. V is TRBV5-1 and J is TRBJ2-6; perhaps TRBD1 as D (6 bases). Germline CDR1 SGHRS, CDR2 YFSETQ. V lost 1 base and J lost 0, with 17 bases in between. CDR3 length: 19 amino acids. The CDR3, as DNA: TGCGCCAGCAGCTTGCAGGGGAAAAGACGCGGCTCTGGGGCCAACGTCCTGACTTTC. Translation: CASSLQGKRRGSGANVLTF. The complete variable domain, with remaining parts taken from reference TRBV5-1 and TRBJ2-6, reads KAGVTQTPRYLIKTRGQQVTLSCSPISGHRSVSWYQQTPGQGLQFLFEYFSETQRNKGNFPGRFSGRQFSNSRSEMNVSTLELGDSALYLCASSLQGKRRGSGANVLTFGAGSRLTVL.

The table lists this clonotype with a few counts. The chain recombines TRBV9 with TRBJ2-1; D is perhaps TRBD1 (6 bases). This CDR3 is 13 amino acids long. V was clipped by 7 bases and J by 2 bases, with 10 bases between them. CDR1 and CDR2 from the germline V gene are SGDLS and YYNGEE. The CDR3 reads CASGGGTYNEQFF. The CDR3, as DNA: TGTGCCAGCGGGGGCGGAACCTACAATGAGCAGTTCTTC.

This clonotype appeared many times. The chain couples TRBV7-2 to TRBJ2-5; 11 bases match TRBD1. This CDR3 comprises 15 residues. V gave up 5 bases and J gave up 5 bases; unmatched junction bases: 7. Germline values: CDR1 SGHTA, CDR2 FQGNSA. The CDR3 here is CASSGTGGSIETQYF. The CDR3 bases are TGTGCCAGCAGCGGGACAGGGGGATCGATCGAGACCCAGTACTTC.

This clonotype was counted between two and nine times. V and J are TRBV4-1 and TRBJ2-1; D is unresolved. Germline V gives CDR1 MGHRA, CDR2 YSYEKL. Trimming shortened V by 2 bases and J by 0 bases, and 11 bases separated the two germline ends. The CDR3 is 16 amino acids. The CDR3 region is CASSQYSLSSYNEQFF. CDR3 in DNA: TGCGCCAGCAGCCAATACAGTCTAAGCTCCTACAATGAGCAGTTCTTC.

Regarding this clonotype: Just one base apart from a much larger clone, this may be a read error. V gene TRBV29-1 combines with J gene TRBJ2-3, with 7 bases lining up with TRBD1. The V gene end was trimmed by 3 bases and the J gene end by 8 bases; junction bases not matched to a gene: 11. The CDR3 runs 14 residues. Per the germline V gene, CDR1 is SQVTM and CDR2 is ANQGSEA. CDR3 in amino acids: CSVETGNSAGTQYF. DNA for the CDR3: TGCAGCGTTGAGACAGGGAATTCCGCAGGTACGCAGTATTTT.

This clonotype was picked up many times. The chain joins TRBV4-3 to TRBJ1-2; D not resolved. The ends were cut back, 0 bases at V and 1 base at J, with 9 bases in the middle. Per the germline V gene, CDR1 is LGHNA and CDR2 is YSLEER. This CDR3 is 15 amino acids long. The CDR3 DNA follows: TGCGCCAGCAGCCAAGAGGAGGGAATTAACTATGGCTACACCTTC. Amino acids: CASSQEEGINYGYTF.

This clonotype came up many times. The J gene is TRBJ2-3, the V gene TRBV6-5, with TRBD1 matching over 8 bases. V lost 0 bases, J lost 5 bases, and 1 base stayed unmatched. From germline, CDR1 is MNHEY and CDR2 SVGAGI. The length of the CDR3 is 14 residues. CDR3 sequence: CASSYSRGQDTQYF. The CDR3 nucleotides are TGTGCCAGCAGTTACTCCAGGGGGCAAGATACGCAGTATTTT.

This clonotype was seen only a few times. This sequence joins TRBV20-1 and TRBJ2-3; 12 nucleotides line up with TRBD2. Germline V gene sequence: CDR1 DFQATT, CDR2 SNEGSKA (reference sequence). V lost 6 bases to trimming and J lost 7 bases; unmatched junction nucleotides: 11. The CDR3 has 15 residues. The CDR3 bases are TGCAGTGCACAACTAGCGGGGGGTGCCCTGTATACGCAGTATTTT. Translated, it gives CSAQLAGGALYTQYF.

The V and J genes are TRBV12-3 or TRBV12-4 and TRBJ2-5; D may be TRBD1 or TRBD2 (5 bases each). Deletions cut 3 bases from V and 4 bases from J, with 12 bases between. The CDR3 spans 14 residues. CDR3 DNA: TGTGCCAGCAGTTTCCGGGGACGGCTAGAGACCCAGTACTTC. It codes for CASSFRGRLETQYF.

The chain is built from TRBV25-1 and TRBJ2-4; 10 bases line up with TRBD1. The ends lost 5 bases at V and 1 base at J; junction bases unmatched: 5. Per the germline V gene, CDR1 is MGHDK and CDR2 is SYGVNS. The CDR3 has 16 amino acids. DNA for the CDR3: TGTGCCAGCAGTAAGACAGGGGGCGCGGCCAAAAACATTCAGTACTTC. Its protein product is CASSKTGGAAKNIQYF.

The chain carries TRBV20-1 and TRBJ2-7; either TRBD1 or TRBD2 may fit D (5 bases each). CDR1 and CDR2 (germline): DFQATT, SNEGSKA (reference sequence). Trimming removed 1 base at V and 3 bases at J, with 16 bases between. This CDR3 contains 15 residues. The CDR3 coding sequence is TGCAGTGCTAGAGCCGGGGCAGTAGAGGGCTACGAGCAGTACTTC. Protein product: CSARAGAVEGYEQYF.

This clonotype has a count of ten or more. The chain is built from TRBV9 and TRBJ1-5, with D possibly matching TRBD1 (6 bases). Germline values: CDR1 SGDLS, CDR2 YYNGEE. The CDR3 sequence is 14 residues long. V lost 3 bases and J lost 6, with 13 bases in between. CDR3 sequence reads: CASSGGGDGQPQHF. The CDR3 DNA sequence: TGTGCCAGCAGCGGAGGGGGGGATGGTCAGCCCCAGCATTTT.

With respect to this clonotype: This may be a read error: a much more frequent sequence differs by one nucleotide. This chain uses TRBV7-9 with TRBJ2-4, with D perhaps matching TRBD1 or TRBD2 (5 bases each). The J call may not be correct, given that the DNA end is closer to TRBJ2-7. Germline V lookup: CDR1 SEHNR, CDR2 FQNEAQ (reference sequence). This CDR3 is built from 15 residues. As DNA, the CDR3 is TGTGCCAGCAGCCAGCCCGGGGCCCAACCATACGAGCAGTACTTC. This sequence encodes CASSQPGAQPYEQYF.

The genes are TRBV28 and TRBJ2-6; D not certain. This CDR3 region has 14 residues. The V gene lost 4 bases and the J gene lost 12 bases, with 16 bases spanning the gap. Germline CDR1 and CDR2: MDHEN and SYDVKM. Here the CDR3 DNA reads TGTGCCAGCAGTTCGCTGCCTTTACTTAGCGTCCTGACTTTC. Protein sequence: CASSSLPLLSVLTF.

The rearrangement uses TRBV4-3 and TRBJ1-4; possible D gene TRBD1, 6 bases. Germline values: CDR1 LGHNA, CDR2 YSLEER. The CDR3 runs 16 residues. Trimming shortened V by 0 bases and J by 8 bases, and 16 bases separated the two germline ends. CDR3 nucleotide sequence: TGCGCCAGCAGCCAAGAAGGGGGAACCTCTGGGGAAAAACTGTTTTTT. It specifies CASSQEGGTSGEKLFF.